The 31 T cell receptor beta chains reported below all come from one sample, sequenced in a study of cytomegalovirus exposure and HLA in healthy donors. PCR amplification relied on 60 Vbeta primers (plus 13 Jbeta primers). TCRdb keeps only in-frame clones here, not all; method: immunoSEQ multiplex PCR. The sample consists of 100,000 or so clones, about 78% of them appearing once. The source material was PBMCs. These receptors came from a man aged 25-45 years in good health and CMV-seronegative.

This clone showed up just a few times. The V call is TRBV6-6, the J call TRBJ1-2, with D tentatively TRBD1 (5 bases). There are 15 residues in the CDR3. V was trimmed by 6 bases and J by 6 bases, leaving 20 bases between them. From germline, CDR1 is MNHNY and CDR2 SVGAGI (reference sequence). The CDR3 nucleotides are TGTGCCAGCAGCCGGACCCTGACGGGGGGTGATGGCTACACCTTC. As protein: CASSRTLTGGDGYTF.

The chain couples TRBV6-1 to TRBJ1-5; weak D call: TRBD1 (5 bases). Germline V gene lookup returns CDR1 MNHNS and CDR2 SASEGT. The CDR3 spans 15 residues. Trimming shortened V by 2 bases and J by 4 bases, and 12 bases separated the two germline ends. In DNA, the CDR3 is TGTGCCAGCAGTGAAATTGTCGGGGGAAATCAGCCCCAGCATTTT. This codes for CASSEIVGGNQPQHF.

The rearrangement uses TRBV19 and TRBJ1-2; no clear D gene. This CDR3 is 14 amino acids long. From germline, CDR1 is LNHDA and CDR2 SQIVND (reference sequence). V shed 6 bases and J shed 0 bases, with 11 bases lying between them. For the CDR3, the DNA is TGTGCCAGTAGCCCTTCAGTAACTAACTATGGCTACACCTTC. This encodes CASSPSVTNYGYTF.

The rearrangement links TRBV19 to TRBJ2-7, with TRBD2 as a possible D gene (5 bases). The length of the CDR3 is 14 residues. Germline CDR1 LNHDA, CDR2 SQIVND (reference sequence). The ends were cut back, 5 bases at V and 5 bases at J, with 16 bases in the middle. The chain's CDR3 is CASSSPRTGDEQYF. The CDR3 coding sequence is TGTGCCAGTAGTTCCCCTCGGACTGGCGACGAGCAGTACTTC. Full variable domain (missing parts from reference TRBV19 and TRBJ2-7): DGGITQSPKYLFRKEGQNVTLSCEQNLNHDAMYWYRQDPGQGLRLIYYSQIVNDFQKGDIAEGYSVSREKKESFPLTVTSAQKNPTAFYLCASSSPRTGDEQYFGPGTRLTVT.

The rearrangement links TRBV28 to TRBJ2-1; TRBD2 aligns across 7 bases. Per germline, CDR1 MDHEN and CDR2 SYDVKM. The CDR3 extends over 16 amino acids. The V gene end was trimmed by 6 bases and the J gene end by 2 bases; junction bases not matched to a gene: 10. CDR3 sequence: CASRGRAGEAYNEQFF. For the CDR3, the DNA is TGTGCCAGCAGAGGGAGGGCGGGAGAGGCCTACAATGAGCAGTTCTTC.

The chain links TRBV7-9 to TRBJ1-1; 9 nucleotides match TRBD1. CDR3 length: 15 residues. The germline CDR1 and CDR2 sequences are SEHNR and FQNEAQ (reference sequence). V gave up 5 bases and J gave up 1 base; unmatched junction bases: 5. The chain's CDR3 is CASSQRDRENTEAFF. As DNA, the CDR3 is TGTGCCAGCAGCCAGAGGGACAGGGAGAACACTGAAGCTTTCTTT.

The chain uses TRBV6-1 and TRBJ1-2; 7 bases are a match to TRBD1. The junction had 7 bases not matched to a gene; V was cut back by 0 bases and J by 3 bases. The germline gives CDR1 MNHNS, CDR2 SASEGT. This CDR3 has 16 residues. The CDR3 bases are TGTGCCAGCAGTGAAGCCCCCCCCGACAGGGACTATGGCTACACCTTC. It codes for CASSEAPPDRDYGYTF.

This chain connects TRBV13 to TRBJ1-4, with 7 bases aligning to TRBD1. The V gene's germline CDR1 is PRHDT and CDR2 FYEKMQ (reference sequence). V lost 0 bases, J lost 5 bases, and 6 bases stayed unmatched. The CDR3 runs 16 residues. The CDR3 nucleotides are TGTGCCAGCAGCTTAGGCTTTCGACAGGGAAATGAAAAACTGTTTTTT. It translates to CASSLGFRQGNEKLFF. The full variable domain, rest sourced from reference TRBV13 and TRBJ1-4, is AAGVIQSPRHLIKEKRETATLKCYPIPRHDTVYWYQQGPGQDPQFLISFYEKMQSDKGSIPDRFSAQQFSDYHSELNMSSLELGDSALYFCASSLGFRQGNEKLFFGSGTQLSVL.

The chain combines TRBV28 with TRBJ2-7, with 7 bases fitting TRBD1. CDR3 size: 12 residues. J gave up 9 bases and V 5 bases, and 7 bases lay outside the gene matches. Germline V gives CDR1 MDHEN, CDR2 SYDVKM. CDR3 DNA sequence: TGTGCCAGCAGTCTATACAGGGGCGGGCAGTACTTC. It is translated as CASSLYRGGQYF.

The chain has TRBV5-4 and TRBJ2-5, with D unclear. The J call is doubtful: the DNA matches TRBJ2-7 better. The germline V gene encodes CDR1 SGHNT and CDR2 YYREEE (reference sequence). CDR3 length: 14 amino acids. CDR3 coding DNA: TGTGCCAGCAGCCGAAAGGCGGCCACCTACGAGCAGTACTTC. Protein: CASSRKAATYEQYF.

V and J are TRBV18 and TRBJ2-4; D is perhaps TRBD2 (5 bases). The CDR3 totals 17 residues. Germline CDR1 is KGHSH and CDR2 is LQKENI. V was trimmed by 0 bases and J by 5 bases, leaving 17 bases between them. The CDR3 is CASSPPGLRITENIQYF. As DNA, the CDR3 is TGTGCCAGCTCACCACCTGGACTCAGGATCACTGAAAACATTCAGTACTTC.

The rearrangement uses TRBV4-3 and TRBJ1-2; 7 bases fit TRBD1. CDR1 LGHNA and CDR2 YSLEER come from the germline V gene. The CDR3 extends over 15 amino acids. V was clipped by 0 bases and J by 3 bases; unmatched bases: 4. CDR3 in amino acids: CASSQDGTAHYGYTF. For the CDR3, the DNA is TGCGCCAGCAGCCAAGATGGGACAGCACACTATGGCTACACCTTC.

The chain combines TRBV2 with TRBJ2-1; TRBD1 might be the D (5 bases). V dropped 7 bases and J dropped 3 bases, with 10 bases sitting between them. This CDR3 contains 13 residues. Germline CDR1 is SNHLY and CDR2 is FYNNEI. In DNA, the CDR3 is TGTGCCAGCACAGGGCAACTCTACAATGAGCAGTTCTTC. This gives the protein CASTGQLYNEQFF.

Here the CDR3 DNA reads TGTGCCACGGGACTTTTAGAGACCCAGTACTTC. It yields the protein CATGLLETQYF. V usage is TRBV2 and J usage is TRBJ2-5; possible D gene TRBD2, 6 bases. Germline-derived CDR1 and CDR2 are SNHLY and FYNNEI. The CDR3 spans 11 residues. V was shortened by 10 bases and J by 4 bases, with 10 bases between the two germline ends.

The chain couples TRBV7-2 to TRBJ2-1; a possible D gene is TRBD1 (6 bases). V was clipped by 5 bases and J by 12 bases, with 14 bases between them. This CDR3 region has 12 residues. Germline CDR1 reads SGHTA; CDR2 reads FQGNSA. CDR3 protein: CASSQTGSGQFF. The CDR3 DNA reads as TGTGCCAGCAGCCAAACAGGGTCCGGGCAGTTCTTC.

V is TRBV5-8 and J is TRBJ2-1; 8 nucleotides match TRBD2. CDR1 SGHTS and CDR2 YDEGEE come from the germline V gene. The ends lost 4 bases at V and 2 bases at J; junction bases unmatched: 5. CDR3 size: 15 residues. The CDR3 loop reads CASSSGGLAYNEQFF. CDR3 bases: TGTGCCAGCAGCAGCGGGGGCCTAGCCTACAATGAGCAGTTCTTC.

The gene calls are TRBV6-5 and TRBJ2-7, with 10 bases that match TRBD2. J gave up 3 bases and V 0 bases, and 2 bases lay outside the gene matches. This CDR3 is 15 amino acids long. Germline values: CDR1 MNHEY, CDR2 SVGAGI. CDR3 coding DNA: TGTGCCAGCAGTTACTCCGCTAGCGGGAGCTACGAGCAGTACTTC. This sequence encodes CASSYSASGSYEQYF.

This clone turned up a few times. The chain carries TRBV28 and TRBJ1-1; no clear D. V shed 11 bases and J shed 0 bases, with 13 bases lying between them. The CDR3 is made up of 13 amino acids. CDR1 and CDR2 from the germline V gene are MDHEN and SYDVKM. CDR3 loop: CALGQSMNTEAFF. The CDR3 coding sequence is TGTGCCTTGGGCCAGAGTATGAACACTGAAGCTTTCTTT. Looking up the rest from reference TRBV28 and TRBJ1-1 gives the full variable domain: DVKVTQSSRYLVKRTGEKVFLECVQDMDHENMFWYRQDPGLGLRLIYFSYDVKMKEKGDIPEGYSVSREKKERFSLILESASTNQTSMYLCALGQSMNTEAFFGQGTRLTVV.

This sequence joins TRBV7-9 and TRBJ1-4; D gene unclear. Between the trimmed V and J ends, which lost 8 bases and 7 bases, there was a span of 5 bases. The V gene's germline CDR1 is SEHNR and CDR2 FQNEAQ (reference sequence). The CDR3 has 10 residues. This chain's CDR3 is CASGREKLFF. The CDR3 nucleotides are TGTGCCAGCGGCCGTGAAAAACTGTTTTTT.

The chain is built from TRBV5-5 and TRBJ2-5; unclear D gene. The V end was cut by 3 bases, the J end by 7 bases, with 10 bases between. CDR1 and CDR2 (germline): SGHKS, YYEKEE (reference sequence). The CDR3 is 12 amino acids. The CDR3 loop reads CASSSIVTTQYF. CDR3 in DNA: TGTGCCAGCAGCTCGATAGTTACGACCCAGTACTTC.

The J gene is TRBJ2-1, the V gene TRBV6-5, with 11 bases lining up with TRBD2. The V and J ends lost 4 bases and 8 bases, in that order; junction bases with no gene match: 4. The germline CDR1 and CDR2 sequences are MNHEY and SVGAGI. This CDR3 has 14 amino acids. The DNA of the CDR3 is TGTGCCAGCAGTTTGCTAGCGGGAGGATATGAGCAGTTCTTC. This encodes CASSLLAGGYEQFF.

CDR3 protein: CASSWVDGGNAYEQYF. The CDR3 coding sequence is TGCGCCAGCAGCTGGGTTGACGGGGGGAATGCCTACGAGCAGTACTTC. The V and J genes are TRBV5-1 and TRBJ2-7; 7 bases are a match to TRBD2. Per the germline V gene, CDR1 is SGHRS and CDR2 is YFSETQ. This CDR3 spans 16 amino acids. V trimming: 3 bases; J trimming: 2 bases; junction bases outside the gene matches: 11. Supplemented by reference TRBV5-1 and TRBJ2-7, the full variable domain reads KAGVTQTPRYLIKTRGQQVTLSCSPISGHRSVSWYQQTPGQGLQFLFEYFSETQRNKGNFPGRFSGRQFSNSRSEMNVSTLELGDSALYLCASSWVDGGNAYEQYFGPGTRLTVT.

This rearrangement joins TRBV14 to TRBJ2-3; 7 bases are a match to TRBD2. Trimming cost V 4 bases and J 1 base; bases outside gene matches: 11. CDR3 size: 17 residues. CDR1 and CDR2 from the germline V gene are SGHDN and FVKESK. The CDR3 nucleotides read TGTGCCAGCAGCCCTGGAAGCGGGATCGGCGGCACAGATACGCAGTATTTT. Protein: CASSPGSGIGGTDTQYF.

The chain is built from TRBV7-2 and TRBJ2-3, with D possibly being TRBD1 (6 bases). V lost 3 bases to trimming and J lost 2 bases, with 18 bases between them. CDR3 size: 17 residues. The germline CDR1 and CDR2 sequences are SGHTA and FQGNSA. The CDR3 sequence is CASSLSLWGRLTDTQYF. The CDR3 DNA reads TGTGCCAGCAGCTTGTCCTTGTGGGGGCGACTCACAGATACGCAGTATTTT.

V gene TRBV19 combines with J gene TRBJ2-3, with TRBD2 identical over 8 bases. The germline CDR1 and CDR2 sequences are LNHDA and SQIVND (reference sequence). J gave up 4 bases and V 6 bases, and 9 bases lay outside the gene matches. This CDR3 comprises 15 residues. CDR3 nucleotides: TGTGCCAGTAGCCCCTCGGGACTAGTAGCAGATACGCAGTATTTT. This sequence encodes CASSPSGLVADTQYF.

This clone came up a few times. CDR3 coding DNA: TGTGCCAGCAGCCGGATTCTAGCGGGGGCAGATACGCAGTATTTT. Protein product: CASSRILAGADTQYF. The chain joins TRBV5-6 to TRBJ2-3; 10 nucleotides match TRBD2. After removal of 4 bases from V and 4 bases from J, the junction contained 6 bases not matched to a gene. Germline values: CDR1 SGHDT, CDR2 YYEEEE. The CDR3 is made up of 15 amino acids.

The CDR3 coding sequence is TGTGCCAGCAGTTACTCTGGGGGCATCTATGGCTACACCTTC. Translating it yields CASSYSGGIYGYTF. The V and J genes are TRBV6-5 and TRBJ1-2, with D possibly matching TRBD1 (6 bases). The CDR3 length is 14 residues. Germline-derived CDR1 and CDR2 are MNHEY and SVGAGI. Deletions cut 0 bases from V and 4 bases from J, with 9 bases between.

The V call is TRBV6-5, the J call TRBJ1-2; D ambiguous. V lost 3 bases and J lost 9, with 14 bases in between. CDR1 and CDR2 from the germline V gene are MNHEY and SVGAGI. CDR3 length: 13 residues. Here the CDR3 DNA reads TGTGCCAGCAGTTATGACGGAGGGAGGAGCTACACCTTC. Residues: CASSYDGGRSYTF.

V gene TRBV15 combines with J gene TRBJ1-5; unclear D gene. The germline CDR1 and CDR2 sequences are LNHNV and YYDKDF (reference sequence). This CDR3 is built from 17 residues. V was cut by 6 bases and J by 3 bases, with 21 bases left in between. This CDR3 is CATRRAFRTALNQPQHF. CDR3 nucleotide sequence: TGTGCCACCAGGAGGGCCTTCCGTACGGCCCTCAATCAGCCCCAGCATTTT. Full variable domain (remainder filled in from reference TRBV15 and TRBJ1-5): DAMVIQNPRYQVTQFGKPVTLSCSQTLNHNVMYWYQQKSSQAPKLLFHYYDKDFNNEADTPDNFQSRRPNTSFCFLDIRSPGLGDTAMYLCATRRAFRTALNQPQHFGDGTRLSIL.

V and J are TRBV20-1 and TRBJ2-7; D call uncertain. The V end was cut by 5 bases, the J end by 1 base, with 3 bases between. Germline assignment: CDR1 DFQATT and CDR2 SNEGSKA (reference sequence). The CDR3 contains 10 residues. CDR3 coding DNA: TGCAGTGCTCTGTCCTACGAGCAGTACTTC. Translation gives CSALSYEQYF.

This chain joins TRBV19 and TRBJ2-2; TRBD1 agrees at 7 bases. The germline V gene encodes CDR1 LNHDA and CDR2 SQIVND (reference sequence). V was pared by 6 bases and J by 5 bases, with 9 bases of the junction left unmatched. The CDR3 is 15 residues long. The CDR3 DNA reads as TGTGCCAGTAGGCAGGACAGGTTAGCGACCGGGGAGCTGTTTTTT. Its protein is CASRQDRLATGELFF.